This entry features one T cell receptor (beta chain) sequence. Its antigen is unidentified. This record comes from a study of cytomegalovirus exposure and HLA in healthy donors. Study-wide background: The Caucasian-associated ancestry cluster contained about four fifths of the approximately 420 genotyped donors.

PCR was performed using 60 Vbeta and 13 Jbeta primers. Profiling relied on immunoSEQ multiplex PCR, and the TCRdb table lists in-frame clones only, not all of them. There are around 88,000 clones in the sample; roughly 73% occur only once, and under 7.5% lies in the top ten. Germline V CDR1 and CDR2: MDHEN, SYDVKM. There are 12 residues in the CDR3. The V end lost 6 bases, the J end lost 4 bases, and 7 bases lay between the germline ends. Whole-study results and caveats: Presence/absence analyses assumed roughly uniform sequencing depth across donors, which may not hold. Some V segments, including TRBV6-2 and TRBV6-3, were excluded as indistinguishable.

The source is a man in his fifties in good health and CMV-seropositive. Material for sequencing was PBMCs. The chain couples TRBV28 to TRBJ1-5; D remains ambiguous. CDR3 sequence: CASSPLNQPQHF. The CDR3 nucleotides are TGTGCCAGCAGCCCCTTGAATCAGCCCCAGCATTTT.